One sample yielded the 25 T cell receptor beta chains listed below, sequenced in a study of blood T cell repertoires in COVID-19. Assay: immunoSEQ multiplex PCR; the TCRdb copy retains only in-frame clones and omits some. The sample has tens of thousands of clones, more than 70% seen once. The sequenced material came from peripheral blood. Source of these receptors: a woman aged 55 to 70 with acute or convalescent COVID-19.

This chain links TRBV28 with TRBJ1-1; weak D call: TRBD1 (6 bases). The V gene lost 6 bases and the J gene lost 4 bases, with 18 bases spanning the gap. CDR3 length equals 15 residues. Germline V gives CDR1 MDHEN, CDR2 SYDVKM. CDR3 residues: CASSQGGRVGTEAFF. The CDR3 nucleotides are TGTGCCAGCAGCCAAGGGGGGAGGGTAGGCACTGAAGCTTTCTTT.

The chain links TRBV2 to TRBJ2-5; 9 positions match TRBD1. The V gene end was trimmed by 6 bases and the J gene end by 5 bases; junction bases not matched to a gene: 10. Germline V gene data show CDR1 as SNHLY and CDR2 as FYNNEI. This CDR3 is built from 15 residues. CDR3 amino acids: CASSPRGQGRETQYF. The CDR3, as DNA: TGTGCCAGCAGCCCCCGGGGACAGGGCCGGGAGACCCAGTACTTC.

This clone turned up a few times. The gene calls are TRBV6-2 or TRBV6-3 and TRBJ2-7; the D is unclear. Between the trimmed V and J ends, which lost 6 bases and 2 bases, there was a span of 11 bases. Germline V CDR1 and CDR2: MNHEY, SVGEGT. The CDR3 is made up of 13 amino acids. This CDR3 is CASSLTATYEQYF. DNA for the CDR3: TGTGCCAGCAGCCTAACCGCTACCTACGAGCAGTACTTC.

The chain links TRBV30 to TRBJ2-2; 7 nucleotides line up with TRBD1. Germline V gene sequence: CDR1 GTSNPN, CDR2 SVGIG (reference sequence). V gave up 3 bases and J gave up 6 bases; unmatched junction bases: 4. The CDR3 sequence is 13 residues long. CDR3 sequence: CAWSATGAGELFF. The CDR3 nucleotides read TGTGCCTGGAGCGCCACAGGGGCCGGGGAGCTGTTTTTT.

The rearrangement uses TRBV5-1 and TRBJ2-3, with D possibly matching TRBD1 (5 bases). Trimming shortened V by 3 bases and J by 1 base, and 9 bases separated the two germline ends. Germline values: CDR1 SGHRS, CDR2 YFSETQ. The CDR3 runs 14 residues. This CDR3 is CASSSGQGTDTQYF. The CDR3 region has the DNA TGCGCCAGCAGCTCCGGACAAGGCACAGATACGCAGTATTTT.

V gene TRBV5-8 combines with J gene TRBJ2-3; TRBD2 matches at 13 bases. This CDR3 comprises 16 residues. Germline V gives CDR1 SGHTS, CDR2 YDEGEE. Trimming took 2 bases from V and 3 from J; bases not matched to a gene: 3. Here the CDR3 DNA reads TGTGCCAGCAGCTTCGGGACTAGCGGGGCGACAGATACGCAGTATTTT. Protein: CASSFGTSGATDTQYF.

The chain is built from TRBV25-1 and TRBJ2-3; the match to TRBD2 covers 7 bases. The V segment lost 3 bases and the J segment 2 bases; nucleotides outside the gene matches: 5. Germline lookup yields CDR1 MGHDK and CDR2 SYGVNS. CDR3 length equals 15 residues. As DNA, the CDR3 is TGTGCCAGCAGTGAGAGCGGGGTAGTCACAGATACGCAGTATTTT. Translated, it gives CASSESGVVTDTQYF.

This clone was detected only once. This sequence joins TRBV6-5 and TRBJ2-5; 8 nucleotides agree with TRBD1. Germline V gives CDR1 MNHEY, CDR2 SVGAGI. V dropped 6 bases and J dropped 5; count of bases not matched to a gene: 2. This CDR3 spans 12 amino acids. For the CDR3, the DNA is TGTGCCAGCAGACGGGACAGGGAGACCCAGTACTTC. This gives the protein CASRRDRETQYF.

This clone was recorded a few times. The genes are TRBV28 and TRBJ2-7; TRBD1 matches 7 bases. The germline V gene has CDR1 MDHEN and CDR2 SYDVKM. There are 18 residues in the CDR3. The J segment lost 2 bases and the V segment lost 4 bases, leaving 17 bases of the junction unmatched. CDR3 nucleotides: TGTGCCAGCAGTTCGCCCCTGAAAGACAGGGCCCTACCCTACGAGCAGTACTTC. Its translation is CASSSPLKDRALPYEQYF.

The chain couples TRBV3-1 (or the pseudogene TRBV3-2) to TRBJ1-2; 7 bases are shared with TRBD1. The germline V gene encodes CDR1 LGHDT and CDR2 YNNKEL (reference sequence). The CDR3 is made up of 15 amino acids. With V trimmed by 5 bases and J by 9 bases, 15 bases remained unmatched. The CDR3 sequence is CASSYSVKGAGSYTF. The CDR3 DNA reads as TGTGCCAGCAGCTATAGCGTCAAGGGGGCAGGTAGCTACACCTTC.

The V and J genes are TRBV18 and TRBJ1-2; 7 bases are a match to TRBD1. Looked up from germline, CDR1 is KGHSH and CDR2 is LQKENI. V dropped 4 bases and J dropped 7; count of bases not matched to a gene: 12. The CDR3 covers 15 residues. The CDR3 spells CASSLTTGELGGYTF. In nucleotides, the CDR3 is TGTGCCAGCTCACTCACCACAGGGGAATTGGGTGGCTACACCTTC.

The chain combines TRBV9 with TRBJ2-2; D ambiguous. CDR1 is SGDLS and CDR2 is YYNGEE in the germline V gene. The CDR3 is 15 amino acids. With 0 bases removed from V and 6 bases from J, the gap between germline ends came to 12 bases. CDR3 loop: CASSVGGSPAGELFF. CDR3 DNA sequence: TGTGCCAGCAGCGTAGGTGGCTCCCCCGCCGGGGAGCTGTTTTTT.

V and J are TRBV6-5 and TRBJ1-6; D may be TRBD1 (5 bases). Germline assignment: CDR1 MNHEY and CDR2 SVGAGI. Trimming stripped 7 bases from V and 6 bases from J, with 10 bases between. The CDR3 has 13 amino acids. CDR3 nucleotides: TGTGCCAGCACGGGACTGTCTAATTCACCCCTCCACTTT. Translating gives CASTGLSNSPLHF.

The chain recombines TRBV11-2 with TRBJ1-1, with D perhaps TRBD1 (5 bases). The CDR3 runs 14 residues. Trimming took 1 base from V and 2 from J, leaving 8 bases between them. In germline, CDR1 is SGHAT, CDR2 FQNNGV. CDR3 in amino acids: CASSLAGGNTEAFF. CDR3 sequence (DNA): TGTGCCAGCAGCTTAGCGGGGGGAAACACTGAAGCTTTCTTT.

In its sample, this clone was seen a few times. CDR3 region: CASTVDRGTGELFF. CDR3 bases: TGTGCCAGTACGGTGGACAGGGGAACCGGGGAGCTGTTTTTT. The chain has TRBV19 and TRBJ2-2, with 9 bases fitting TRBD1. Germline values: CDR1 LNHDA, CDR2 SQIVND (reference sequence). V lost 7 bases and J lost 5; bases outside the gene matches: 5. The CDR3 sequence is 14 residues long.

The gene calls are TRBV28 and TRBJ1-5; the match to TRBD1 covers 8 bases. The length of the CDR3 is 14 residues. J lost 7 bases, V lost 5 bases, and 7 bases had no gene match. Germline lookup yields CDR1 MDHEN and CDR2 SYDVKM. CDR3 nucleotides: TGTGCCAGCAGTCACGGACAGGGAGTCCAGCCCCAGCATTTT. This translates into CASSHGQGVQPQHF.

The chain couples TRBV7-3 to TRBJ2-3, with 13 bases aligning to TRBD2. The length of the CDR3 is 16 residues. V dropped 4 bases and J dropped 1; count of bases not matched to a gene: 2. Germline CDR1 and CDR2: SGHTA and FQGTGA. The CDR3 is CASSYGTSGGTDTQYF. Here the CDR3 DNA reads TGTGCCAGCAGCTACGGGACTAGCGGGGGCACAGATACGCAGTATTTT.

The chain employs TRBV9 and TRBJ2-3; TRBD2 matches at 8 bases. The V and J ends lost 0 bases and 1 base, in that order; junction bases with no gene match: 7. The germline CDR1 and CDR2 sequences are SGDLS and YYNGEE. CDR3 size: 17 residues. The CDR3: CASSVGSGLGGTDTQYF. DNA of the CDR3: TGTGCCAGCAGCGTAGGGTCGGGACTAGGAGGCACAGATACGCAGTATTTT. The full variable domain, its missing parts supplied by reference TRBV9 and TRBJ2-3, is DSGVTQTPKHLITATGQRVTLRCSPRSGDLSVYWYQQSLDQGLQFLIQYYNGEERAKGNILERFSAQQFPDLHSELNLSSLELGDSALYFCASSVGSGLGGTDTQYFGPGTRLTVL.

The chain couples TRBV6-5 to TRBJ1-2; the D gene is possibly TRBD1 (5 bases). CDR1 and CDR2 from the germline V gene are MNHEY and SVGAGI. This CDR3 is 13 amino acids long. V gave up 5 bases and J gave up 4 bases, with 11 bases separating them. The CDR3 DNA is TGTGCCAGCAGTAATACAGGCTTCTATGGCTACACCTTC. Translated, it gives CASSNTGFYGYTF.

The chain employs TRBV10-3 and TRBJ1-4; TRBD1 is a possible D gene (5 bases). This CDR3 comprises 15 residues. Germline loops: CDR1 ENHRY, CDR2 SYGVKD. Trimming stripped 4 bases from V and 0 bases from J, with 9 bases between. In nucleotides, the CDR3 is TGTGCCATCAGTGGGGAGGGGTCAACTAATGAAAAACTGTTTTTT. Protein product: CAISGEGSTNEKLFF.

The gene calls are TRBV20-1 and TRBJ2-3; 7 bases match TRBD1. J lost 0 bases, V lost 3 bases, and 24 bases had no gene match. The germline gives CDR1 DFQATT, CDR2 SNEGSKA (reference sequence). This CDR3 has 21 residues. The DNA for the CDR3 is TGCAGTGCTAGTCCTTACGCTACGATAGGGGGCGCGACCCTTAGCACAGATACGCAGTATTTT. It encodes CSASPYATIGGATLSTDTQYF.

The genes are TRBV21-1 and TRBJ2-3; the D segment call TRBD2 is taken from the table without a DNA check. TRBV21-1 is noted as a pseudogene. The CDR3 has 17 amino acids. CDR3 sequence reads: CASSKEEGQRGADTQYF. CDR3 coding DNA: TGTGCCAGCAGCAAAGAGGAAGGGCAGCGGGGGGCAGATACGCAGTATTTT.

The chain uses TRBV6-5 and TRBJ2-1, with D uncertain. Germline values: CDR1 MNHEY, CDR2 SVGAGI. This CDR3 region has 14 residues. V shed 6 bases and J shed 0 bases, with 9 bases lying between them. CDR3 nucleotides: TGTGCCAGCAGAAGGAGAAGCTCCTACAATGAGCAGTTCTTC. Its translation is CASRRRSSYNEQFF.

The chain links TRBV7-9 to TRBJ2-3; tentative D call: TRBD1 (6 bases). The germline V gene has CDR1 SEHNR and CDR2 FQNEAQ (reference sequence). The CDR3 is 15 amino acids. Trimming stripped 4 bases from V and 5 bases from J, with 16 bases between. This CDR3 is CASSSRGTRGDTQYF. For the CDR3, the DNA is TGTGCCAGCAGCTCAAGGGGTACCAGGGGAGATACGCAGTATTTT.

CDR3 region: CASSDRNNQPQHF. DNA of the CDR3: TGTGCCAGTAGCGACAGAAACAATCAGCCCCAGCATTTT. The gene calls are TRBV19 and TRBJ1-5, with D tentatively TRBD1 (5 bases). The CDR3 has 13 amino acids. V was clipped by 6 bases and J by 3 bases, with 9 bases between them. CDR1 LNHDA and CDR2 SQIVND come from the germline V gene (reference sequence).